This TCR beta chain was profiled in a study of blood T cell repertoires in COVID-19. At the level of the study: Italy, Spain and the United States were the sources of the convalescent and acute COVID-19 samples. T cells, B-cell-depleted T cells, or PBMCs provided the cDNA or gDNA that served as material.

Original processing notes: Quantification of nucleated cells was approximated via reference gene primer amplification. The data were produced by immunoSEQ multiplex PCR, yet TCRdb's version contains in-frame clones alone and is incomplete. The V and J calls and clone size were taken over from that table, and D and trimming were inferred from the DNA. The sample has about 80,000 clones; 78% are singletons. Material for sequencing was peripheral blood. This TCR came from a human donor in a cohort sampled during active COVID-19.

The CDR3: CASSYSLGRTAKNIQYF. The DNA for the CDR3 is TGTGCCAGCAGTTACTCTTTGGGGAGAACAGCCAAAAACATTCAGTACTTC. The rearrangement links TRBV6-2 or TRBV6-3 to TRBJ2-4, with D possibly matching TRBD2 (5 bases). There are 17 residues in the CDR3. From germline, CDR1 is MNHEY and CDR2 SVGEGT. The V gene lost 0 bases and the J gene lost 0 bases, with 12 bases spanning the gap.